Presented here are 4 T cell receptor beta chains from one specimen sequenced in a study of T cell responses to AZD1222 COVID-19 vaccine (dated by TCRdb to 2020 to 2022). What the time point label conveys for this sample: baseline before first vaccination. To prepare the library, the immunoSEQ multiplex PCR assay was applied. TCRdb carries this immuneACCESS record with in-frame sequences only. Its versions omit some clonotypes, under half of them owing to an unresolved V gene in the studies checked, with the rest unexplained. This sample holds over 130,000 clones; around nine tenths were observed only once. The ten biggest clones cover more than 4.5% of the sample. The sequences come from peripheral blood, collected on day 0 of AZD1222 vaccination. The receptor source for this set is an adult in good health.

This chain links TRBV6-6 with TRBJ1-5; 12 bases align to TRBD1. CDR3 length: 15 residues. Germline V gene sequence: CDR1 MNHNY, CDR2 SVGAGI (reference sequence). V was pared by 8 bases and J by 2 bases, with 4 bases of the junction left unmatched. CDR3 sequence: CASGGQGARNQPQHF. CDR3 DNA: TGTGCCAGCGGGGGACAGGGGGCCCGCAATCAGCCCCAGCATTTT.

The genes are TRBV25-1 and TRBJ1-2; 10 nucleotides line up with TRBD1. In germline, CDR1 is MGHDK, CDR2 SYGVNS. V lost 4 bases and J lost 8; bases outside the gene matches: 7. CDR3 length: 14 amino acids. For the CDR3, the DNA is TGTGCCAGCAGTGGCGACAGGGGGCTGAGGGGCTACACCTTC. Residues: CASSGDRGLRGYTF.

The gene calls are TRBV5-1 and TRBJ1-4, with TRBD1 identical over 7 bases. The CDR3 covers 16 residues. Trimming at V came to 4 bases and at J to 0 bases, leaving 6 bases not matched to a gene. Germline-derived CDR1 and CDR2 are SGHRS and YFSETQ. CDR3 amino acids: CASSGTTGATNEKLFF. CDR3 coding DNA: TGCGCCAGCAGCGGAACCACAGGGGCAACTAATGAAAAACTGTTTTTT.

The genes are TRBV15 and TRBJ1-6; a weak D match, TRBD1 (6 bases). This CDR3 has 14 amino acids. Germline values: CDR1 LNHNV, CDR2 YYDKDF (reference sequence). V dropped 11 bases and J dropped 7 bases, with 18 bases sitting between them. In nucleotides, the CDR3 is TGTGCCTCGCGGGGGCCGGAAGCAAATTCACCCCTCCACTTT. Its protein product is CASRGPEANSPLHF.